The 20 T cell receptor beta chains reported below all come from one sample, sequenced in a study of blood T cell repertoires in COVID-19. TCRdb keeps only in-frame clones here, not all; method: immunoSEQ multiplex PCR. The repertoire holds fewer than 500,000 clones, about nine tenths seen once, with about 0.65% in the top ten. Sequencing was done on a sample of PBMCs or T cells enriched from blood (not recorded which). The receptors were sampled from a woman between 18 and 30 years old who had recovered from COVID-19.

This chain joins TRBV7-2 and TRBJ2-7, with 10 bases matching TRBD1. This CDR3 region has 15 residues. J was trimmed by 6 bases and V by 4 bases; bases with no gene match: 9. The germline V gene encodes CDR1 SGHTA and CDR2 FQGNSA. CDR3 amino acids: CASSSRGTGVVEQYF. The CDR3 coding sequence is TGTGCCAGCAGCTCCCGCGGGACAGGGGTAGTCGAGCAGTACTTC. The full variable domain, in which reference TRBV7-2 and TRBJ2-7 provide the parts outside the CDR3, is GAGVSQSPSNKVTEKGKDVELRCDPISGHTALYWYRQSLGQGLEFLIYFQGNSAPDKSGLPSDRFSAERTGGSVSTLTIQRTQQEDSAVYLCASSSRGTGVVEQYFGPGTRLTVT.

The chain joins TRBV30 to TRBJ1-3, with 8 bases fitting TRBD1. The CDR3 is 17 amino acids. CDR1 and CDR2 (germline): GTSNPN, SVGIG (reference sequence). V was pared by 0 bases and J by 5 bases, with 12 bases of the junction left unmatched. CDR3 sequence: CAWSVGRGLILRNTIYF. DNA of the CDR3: TGTGCCTGGAGTGTGGGCAGGGGGCTAATTCTCAGAAACACCATATATTTT. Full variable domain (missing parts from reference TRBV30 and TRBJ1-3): SQTIHQWPATLVQPVGSPLSLECTVEGTSNPNLYWYRQAAGRGLQLLFYSVGIGQISSEVPQNLSASRPQDRQFILSSKKLLLSDSGFYLCAWSVGRGLILRNTIYFGEGSWLTVV.

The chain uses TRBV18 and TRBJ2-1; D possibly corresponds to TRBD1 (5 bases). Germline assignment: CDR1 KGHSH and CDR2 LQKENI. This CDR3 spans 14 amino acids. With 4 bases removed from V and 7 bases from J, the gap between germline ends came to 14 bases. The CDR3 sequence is CASSQTTDSNEQFF. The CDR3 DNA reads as TGTGCCAGCTCACAAACCACTGACAGTAATGAGCAGTTCTTC.

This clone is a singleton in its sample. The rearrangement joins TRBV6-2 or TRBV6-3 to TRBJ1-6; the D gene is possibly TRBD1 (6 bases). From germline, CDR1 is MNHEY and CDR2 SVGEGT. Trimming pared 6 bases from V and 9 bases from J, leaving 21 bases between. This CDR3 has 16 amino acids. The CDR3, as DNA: TGTGCCAGCAGCCCTCAAGCGCGGCAGGGGACTTCACCCCTCCACTTT. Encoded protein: CASSPQARQGTSPLHF.

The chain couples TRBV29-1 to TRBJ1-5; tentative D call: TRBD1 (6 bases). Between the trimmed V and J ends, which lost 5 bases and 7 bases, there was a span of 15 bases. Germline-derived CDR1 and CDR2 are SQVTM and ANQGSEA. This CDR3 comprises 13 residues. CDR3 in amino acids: CSVSGVSGQPQHF. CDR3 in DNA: TGCAGCGTTTCAGGGGTCTCGGGGCAGCCCCAGCATTTT.

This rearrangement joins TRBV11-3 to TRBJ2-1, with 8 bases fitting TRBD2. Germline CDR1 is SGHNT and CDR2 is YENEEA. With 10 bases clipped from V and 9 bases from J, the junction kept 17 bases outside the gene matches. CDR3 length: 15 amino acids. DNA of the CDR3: TGTGCCACCTCCCCCGACGGGGGGGCCGGGGGTGAGCAGTTCTTC. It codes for CATSPDGGAGGEQFF.

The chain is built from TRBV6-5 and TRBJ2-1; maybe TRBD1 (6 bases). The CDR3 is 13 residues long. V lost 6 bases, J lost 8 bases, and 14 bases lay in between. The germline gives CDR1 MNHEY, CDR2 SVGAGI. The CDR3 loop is CASSSRGEDEQFF. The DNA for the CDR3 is TGTGCCAGCAGCTCCAGGGGAGAAGATGAGCAGTTCTTC.

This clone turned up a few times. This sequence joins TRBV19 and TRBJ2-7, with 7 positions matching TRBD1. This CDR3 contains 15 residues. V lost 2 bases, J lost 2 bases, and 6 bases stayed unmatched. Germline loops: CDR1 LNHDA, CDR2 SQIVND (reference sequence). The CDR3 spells CASSIQGGVTYEQYF. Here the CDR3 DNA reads TGTGCCAGTAGTATACAAGGGGGCGTAACCTACGAGCAGTACTTC.

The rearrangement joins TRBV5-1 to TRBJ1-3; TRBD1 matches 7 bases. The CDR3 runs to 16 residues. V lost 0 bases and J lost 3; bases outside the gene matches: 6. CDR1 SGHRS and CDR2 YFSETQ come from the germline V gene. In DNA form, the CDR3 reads TGCGCCAGCAGCTTGGACAGGGGATGGGGTGGAAACACCATATATTTT. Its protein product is CASSLDRGWGGNTIYF.

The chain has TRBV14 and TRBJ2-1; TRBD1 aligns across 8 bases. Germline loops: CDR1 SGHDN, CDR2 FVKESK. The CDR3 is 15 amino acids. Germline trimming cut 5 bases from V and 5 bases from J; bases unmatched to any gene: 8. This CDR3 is CASSGRDRPNNEQFF. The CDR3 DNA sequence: TGTGCCAGCAGCGGCCGGGACAGGCCCAACAATGAGCAGTTCTTC.

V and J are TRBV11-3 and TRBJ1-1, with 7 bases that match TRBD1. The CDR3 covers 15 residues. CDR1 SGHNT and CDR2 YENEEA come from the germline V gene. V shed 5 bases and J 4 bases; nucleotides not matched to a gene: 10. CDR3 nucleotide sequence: TGTGCCAGCAGCCCAAGACAGGGCTCGGTCACTGAAGCTTTCTTT. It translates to CASSPRQGSVTEAFF.

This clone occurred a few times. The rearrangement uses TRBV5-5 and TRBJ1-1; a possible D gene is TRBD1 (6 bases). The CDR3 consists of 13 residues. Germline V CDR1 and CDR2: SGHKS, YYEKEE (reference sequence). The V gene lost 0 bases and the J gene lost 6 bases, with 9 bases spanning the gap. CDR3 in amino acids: CASSLDREAEAFF. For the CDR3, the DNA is TGTGCCAGCAGCTTGGACAGGGAAGCTGAAGCTTTCTTT. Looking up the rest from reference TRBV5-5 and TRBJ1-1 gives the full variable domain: DAGVTQSPTHLIKTRGQQVTLRCSPISGHKSVSWYQQVLGQGPQFIFQYYEKEERGRGNFPDRFSARQFPNYSSELNVNALLLGDSALYLCASSLDREAEAFFGQGTRLTVV.

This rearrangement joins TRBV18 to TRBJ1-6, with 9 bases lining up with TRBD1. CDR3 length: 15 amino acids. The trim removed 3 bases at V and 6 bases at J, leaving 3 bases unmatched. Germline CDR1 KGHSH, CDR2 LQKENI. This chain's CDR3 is CASSPTTGGNSPLHF. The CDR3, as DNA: TGTGCCAGCTCACCTACGACAGGGGGTAATTCACCCCTCCACTTT.

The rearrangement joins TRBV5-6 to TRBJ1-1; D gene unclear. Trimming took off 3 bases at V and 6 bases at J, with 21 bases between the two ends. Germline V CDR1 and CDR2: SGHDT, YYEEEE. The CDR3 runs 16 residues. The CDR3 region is CASSSMVTGILAEAFF. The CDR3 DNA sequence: TGTGCCAGCAGCTCAATGGTTACGGGGATCTTGGCTGAAGCTTTCTTT.

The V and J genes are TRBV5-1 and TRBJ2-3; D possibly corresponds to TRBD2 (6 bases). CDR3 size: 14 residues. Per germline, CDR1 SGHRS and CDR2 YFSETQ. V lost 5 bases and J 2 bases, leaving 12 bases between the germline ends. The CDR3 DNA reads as TGCGCCAGCAGGCCGGGAGAAGACACAGATACGCAGTATTTT. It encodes CASRPGEDTDTQYF.

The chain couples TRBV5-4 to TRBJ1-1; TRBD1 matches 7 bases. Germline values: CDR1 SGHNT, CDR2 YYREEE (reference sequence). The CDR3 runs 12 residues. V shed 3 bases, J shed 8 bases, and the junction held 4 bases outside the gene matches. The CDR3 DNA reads TGTGCCAGCAGCTGGGACAGAATGGAAGCTTTCTTT. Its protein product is CASSWDRMEAFF.

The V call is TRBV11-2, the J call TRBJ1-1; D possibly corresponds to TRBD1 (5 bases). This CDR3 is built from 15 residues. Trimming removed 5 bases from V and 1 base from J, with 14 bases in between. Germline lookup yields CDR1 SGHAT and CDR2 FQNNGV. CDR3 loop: CASSGFRQWNTEAFF. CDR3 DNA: TGTGCCAGCAGCGGTTTCCGACAGTGGAACACTGAAGCTTTCTTT.

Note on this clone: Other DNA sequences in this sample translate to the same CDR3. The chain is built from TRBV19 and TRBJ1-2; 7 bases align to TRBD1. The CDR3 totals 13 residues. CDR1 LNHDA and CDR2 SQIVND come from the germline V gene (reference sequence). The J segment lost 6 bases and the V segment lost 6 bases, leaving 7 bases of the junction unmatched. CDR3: CASSFDREDGYTF. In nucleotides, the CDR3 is TGTGCCAGTAGCTTCGACAGGGAGGATGGCTACACCTTC.

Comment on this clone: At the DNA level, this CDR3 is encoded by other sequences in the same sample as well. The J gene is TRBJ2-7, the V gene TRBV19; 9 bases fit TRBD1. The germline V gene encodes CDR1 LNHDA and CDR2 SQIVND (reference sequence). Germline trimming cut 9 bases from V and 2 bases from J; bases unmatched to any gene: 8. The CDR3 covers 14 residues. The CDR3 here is CASSSGTGTYEQYF. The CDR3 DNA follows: TGTGCCAGCTCGTCCGGGACAGGGACCTACGAGCAGTACTTC.

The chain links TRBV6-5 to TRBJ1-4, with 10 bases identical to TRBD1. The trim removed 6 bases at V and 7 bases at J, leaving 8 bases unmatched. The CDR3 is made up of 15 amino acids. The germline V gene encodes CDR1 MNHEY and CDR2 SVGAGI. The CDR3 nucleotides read TGTGCCAGCAGACCTCAGACAGGGGGCGTTGAAAAACTGTTTTTT. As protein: CASRPQTGGVEKLFF.